This entry lists 19 T cell receptor beta chains sequenced from one sample in a study of T cell responses to AZD1222 COVID-19 vaccine. Measured with immunoSEQ multiplex PCR; TCRdb has only the in-frame clones, and not every one. Of some 150,000 clones listed, roughly nine tenths are singletons. This material consisted of peripheral blood, taken 28 days after the second AZD1222 dose. These receptors all stem from an adult who received the AZD1222 COVID-19 vaccine.

This clone occurred a few times. J is TRBJ1-1 and V is TRBV28, with unresolved D. Germline lookup yields CDR1 MDHEN and CDR2 SYDVKM. This CDR3 spans 13 amino acids. Trimming cost V 3 bases and J 3 bases, with 8 bases left between them. CDR3 nucleotide sequence: TGTGCCAGCAGTTTCATGGTTGACACTGAAGCTTTCTTT. It yields the protein CASSFMVDTEAFF.

This sequence joins TRBV18 and TRBJ2-6; D is perhaps TRBD2 (7 bases). V shed 3 bases and J shed 0 bases, with 15 bases lying between them. The CDR3 has 18 amino acids. CDR1 is KGHSH and CDR2 is LQKENI in the germline V gene. The CDR3 sequence is CASSPGGGGISGANVLTF. The CDR3, as DNA: TGTGCCAGCTCACCTGGCGGGGGCGGCATCTCTGGGGCCAACGTCCTGACTTTC.

The chain carries TRBV6-1 and TRBJ2-5; 9 bases line up with TRBD2. There are 16 residues in the CDR3. Germline V CDR1 and CDR2: MNHNS, SASEGT. Losses at the gene ends were 4 bases for V and 3 bases for J; bases not matched to a gene: 9. The CDR3 is CASSGALTSGKETQYF. The CDR3 bases are TGTGCCAGCAGTGGCGCTCTGACTAGCGGTAAAGAGACCCAGTACTTC.

The gene calls are TRBV18 and TRBJ2-1; 12 nucleotides agree with TRBD1. This CDR3 region has 15 residues. The V gene end was trimmed by 3 bases and the J gene end by 7 bases; junction bases not matched to a gene: 4. Germline CDR1 and CDR2: KGHSH and LQKENI. The CDR3 DNA sequence: TGTGCCAGCTCACCGCCGGGACAGGGGGCAAATGAGCAGTTCTTC. Protein product: CASSPPGQGANEQFF.

The gene calls are TRBV6-2 or TRBV6-3 and TRBJ2-2; D ambiguous. CDR3 length: 13 amino acids. The germline CDR1 and CDR2 sequences are MNHEY and SVGEGT. V was pared by 2 bases and J by 3 bases, with 4 bases between. In nucleotides, the CDR3 is TGTGCCAGCAGTTACAAGGACACCGGGGAGCTGTTTTTT. This codes for CASSYKDTGELFF.

The rearrangement joins TRBV6-2 or TRBV6-3 to TRBJ1-6; 9 bases are a match to TRBD1. The J segment lost 2 bases and the V segment lost 6 bases, leaving 5 bases of the junction unmatched. The CDR3 has 16 amino acids. Germline-derived CDR1 and CDR2 are MNHEY and SVGEGT. The CDR3 region is CASSLQGATYNSPLHF. CDR3 DNA sequence: TGTGCCAGCAGCCTACAGGGGGCCACCTATAATTCACCCCTCCACTTT.

CDR3 coding DNA: TGTGCCAGCAGCCGCGTCTCGGGGGGTGGCACAGATACGCAGTATTTT. Its translation: CASSRVSGGGTDTQYF. V is TRBV7-9 and J is TRBJ2-3; 7 bases fit TRBD2. This CDR3 is built from 16 residues. The germline gives CDR1 SEHNR, CDR2 FQNEAQ (reference sequence). With 5 bases clipped from V and 1 base from J, the junction kept 9 bases outside the gene matches.

V usage is TRBV4-1 and J usage is TRBJ1-5, with D uncertain. The CDR3 loop spans 14 amino acids. Germline-derived CDR1 and CDR2 are MGHRA and YSYEKL. V was clipped by 0 bases and J by 4 bases, with 7 bases between them. The DNA for the CDR3 is TGCGCCAGCAGCCAAGATGCGGGGAATCAGCCCCAGCATTTT. Amino acids: CASSQDAGNQPQHF.

In this sample, this clone turned up once. The rearrangement uses TRBV20-1 and TRBJ2-7; D possibly matches TRBD1 or TRBD2 (7 bases each). V gave up 5 bases and J gave up 5 bases, with 10 bases separating them. Germline CDR1 and CDR2: DFQATT and SNEGSKA (reference sequence). The CDR3 runs to 11 residues. The CDR3 protein is CSAAGGDEQYF. The DNA for the CDR3 is TGCAGTGCTGCAGGGGGGGACGAGCAGTACTTC.

The chain couples TRBV6-6 to TRBJ2-1; 7 positions match TRBD2. In germline, CDR1 is MNHNY, CDR2 SVGAGI (reference sequence). V lost 6 bases and J lost 12; bases outside the gene matches: 11. The CDR3 consists of 13 residues. The CDR3 loop is CASRSGTQDSQFF. CDR3 in DNA: TGTGCCAGCAGAAGCGGGACTCAAGACTCGCAGTTCTTC.

The chain has TRBV7-2 and TRBJ1-5; 10 bases are a match to TRBD1. The V and J ends lost 3 bases and 6 bases, in that order; junction bases with no gene match: 5. The CDR3 runs to 15 residues. Germline-derived CDR1 and CDR2 are SGHTA and FQGNSA. The CDR3 DNA follows: TGTGCCAGCAGCTTGGGGGGACAGGGGCGTCAGCCCCAGCATTTT. Residues: CASSLGGQGRQPQHF.

This chain uses TRBV4-2 with TRBJ1-1; the D gene is possibly TRBD1 (5 bases). V shed 3 bases and J shed 7 bases, with 24 bases lying between them. Germline loops: CDR1 LGHNA, CDR2 YNFKEQ. The CDR3 is made up of 17 amino acids. CDR3 nucleotide sequence: TGTGCCAGCAGCCATGATCGGGCTAGGGGTTCCCGAGTTGAAGCTTTCTTT. This translates into CASSHDRARGSRVEAFF.

J is TRBJ2-3 and V is TRBV6-2 or TRBV6-3, with D uncertain. The CDR3 has 16 residues. Germline CDR1 is MNHEY and CDR2 is SVGEGT. V lost 5 bases, J lost 1 base, and 16 bases lay in between. The CDR3 here is CASSPEGPWGTDTQYF. CDR3 bases: TGTGCCAGCAGTCCAGAAGGGCCGTGGGGCACAGATACGCAGTATTTT.

Here the CDR3 reads CASSQSGGGETQYF. The CDR3 DNA reads TGTGCCAGCAGCCAGAGCGGGGGTGGGGAGACCCAGTACTTC. The chain combines TRBV7-9 with TRBJ2-5, with 8 bases identical to TRBD2. Germline V gene data show CDR1 as SEHNR and CDR2 as FQNEAQ (reference sequence). The CDR3 extends over 14 amino acids. Trimming cost V 5 bases and J 5 bases; bases outside gene matches: 7. The variable domain in full, with the rest retrieved from reference TRBV7-9 and TRBJ2-5, is DTGVSQNPRHKITKRGQNVTFRCDPISEHNRLYWYRQTLGQGPEFLTYFQNEAQLEKSRLLSDRFSAERPKGSFSTLEIQRTEQGDSAMYLCASSQSGGGETQYFGPGTRLLVL.

The CDR3 region has the DNA TGCGCCAGCAGCGTAACAGGGGCCAACTCTGGAAACACCATATATTTT. Translated, it gives CASSVTGANSGNTIYF. The chain combines TRBV5-1 with TRBJ1-3; 7 bases map to TRBD1. There are 16 residues in the CDR3. J gave up 0 bases and V 4 bases, and 7 bases lay outside the gene matches. CDR1 and CDR2 from the germline V gene are SGHRS and YFSETQ.

This chain links TRBV19 with TRBJ1-3; no firm D call. Germline V gene lookup returns CDR1 LNHDA and CDR2 SQIVND (reference sequence). The CDR3 is made up of 13 amino acids. Between the trimmed V and J ends, which lost 5 bases and 0 bases, there was a span of 5 bases. The CDR3 sequence is CASSPASGNTIYF. The CDR3 nucleotides are TGTGCCAGTAGTCCCGCCTCTGGAAACACCATATATTTT.

V and J are TRBV30 and TRBJ2-7; possibly TRBD1 for D (6 bases). Trimming removed 1 base at V and 0 bases at J, with 13 bases between. The germline V gene has CDR1 GTSNPN and CDR2 SVGIG (reference sequence). This CDR3 comprises 15 residues. The CDR3, as DNA: TGTGCCTGGAGTGGGGGACATCTCAGCTCCTACGAGCAGTACTTC. Amino acids: CAWSGGHLSSYEQYF.

This clone was observed a few times. The rearrangement joins TRBV7-9 to TRBJ1-2, with a weak D call TRBD1 (6 bases). With 5 bases removed from V and 4 bases from J, the gap between germline ends came to 11 bases. This CDR3 has 13 amino acids. Per germline, CDR1 SEHNR and CDR2 FQNEAQ (reference sequence). The CDR3 loop is CASSPTGRYGYTF. The CDR3 DNA is TGTGCCAGCAGCCCGACAGGTCGCTATGGCTACACCTTC.

The chain has TRBV30 and TRBJ2-4, with D perhaps TRBD2 (5 bases). CDR1 and CDR2 from the germline V gene are GTSNPN and SVGIG (reference sequence). CDR3 length: 13 amino acids. V shed 0 bases and J shed 11 bases, with 14 bases lying between them. CDR3 DNA sequence: TGTGCCTGGAGTGTTCAGGATCTAGCCCTTCAGTACTTC. Protein: CAWSVQDLALQYF. Using reference TRBV30 and TRBJ2-4 for the parts outside the CDR3, the full variable domain is SQTIHQWPATLVQPVGSPLSLECTVEGTSNPNLYWYRQAAGRGLQLLFYSVGIGQISSEVPQNLSASRPQDRQFILSSKKLLLSDSGFYLCAWSVQDLALQYFGAGTRLSVL.